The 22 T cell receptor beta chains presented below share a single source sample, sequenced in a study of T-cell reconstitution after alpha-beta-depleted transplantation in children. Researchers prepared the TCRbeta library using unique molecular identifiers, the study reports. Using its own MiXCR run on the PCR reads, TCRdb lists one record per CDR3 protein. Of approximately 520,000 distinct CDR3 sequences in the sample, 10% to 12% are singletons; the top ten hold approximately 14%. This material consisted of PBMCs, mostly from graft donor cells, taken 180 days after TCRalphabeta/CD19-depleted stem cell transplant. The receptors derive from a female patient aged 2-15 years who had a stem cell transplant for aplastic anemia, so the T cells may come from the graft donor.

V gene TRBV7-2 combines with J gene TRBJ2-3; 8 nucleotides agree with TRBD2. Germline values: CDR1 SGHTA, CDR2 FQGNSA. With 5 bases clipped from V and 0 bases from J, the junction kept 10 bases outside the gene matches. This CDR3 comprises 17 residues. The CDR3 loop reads CASSTRVGGRSTDTQYF. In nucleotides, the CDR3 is TGTGCCAGCAGCACTAGGGTGGGCGGGAGGAGCACAGATACGCAGTATTTT.

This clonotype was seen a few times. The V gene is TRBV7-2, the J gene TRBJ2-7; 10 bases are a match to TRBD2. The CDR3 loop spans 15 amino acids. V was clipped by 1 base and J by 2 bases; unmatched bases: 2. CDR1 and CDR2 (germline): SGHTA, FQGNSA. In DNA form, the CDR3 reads TGTGCCAGCAGCTTAGTAGCGGGAGGTCCCTACGAGCAGTACGTC. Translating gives CASSLVAGGPYEQYV.

This chain's CDR3 is CASRKRENSNQPQHF. DNA for the CDR3: TGTGCCAGCAGAAAAAGGGAAAATAGCAATCAGCCCCAGCATTTT. V usage is TRBV12-3 or TRBV12-4 and J usage is TRBJ1-5, with no clear D. This CDR3 contains 15 residues. The V and J ends lost 6 bases and 0 bases respectively, with 12 bases between them.

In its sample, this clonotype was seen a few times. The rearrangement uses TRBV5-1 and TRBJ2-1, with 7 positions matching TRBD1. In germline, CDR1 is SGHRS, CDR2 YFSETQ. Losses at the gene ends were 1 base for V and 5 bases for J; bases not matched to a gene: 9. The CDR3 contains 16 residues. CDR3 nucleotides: TGCGCCAGCAGCTTGCTCCCCAGACAGGGAAACAATGAGCAGTTCTTC. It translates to CASSLLPRQGNNEQFF. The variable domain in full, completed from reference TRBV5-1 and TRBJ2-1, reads KAGVTQTPRYLIKTRGQQVTLSCSPISGHRSVSWYQQTPGQGLQFLFEYFSETQRNKGNFPGRFSGRQFSNSRSEMNVSTLELGDSALYLCASSLLPRQGNNEQFFGPGTRLTVL.

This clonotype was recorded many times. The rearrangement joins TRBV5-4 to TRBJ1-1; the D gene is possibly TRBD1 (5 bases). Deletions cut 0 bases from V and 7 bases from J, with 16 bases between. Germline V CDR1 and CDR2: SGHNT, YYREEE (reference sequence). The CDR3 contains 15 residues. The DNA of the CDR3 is TGTGCCAGCAGCTTGGGAGGCTCAGGGTGGGGTGAAGCTTTCTTT. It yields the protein CASSLGGSGWGEAFF.

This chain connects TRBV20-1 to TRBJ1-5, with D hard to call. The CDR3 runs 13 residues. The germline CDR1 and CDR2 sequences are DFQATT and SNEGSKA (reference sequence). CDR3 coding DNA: TGCAGCGCCGTATCCCCTGGTGATCAGCCCCAGCATTTT. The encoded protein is CSAVSPGDQPQHF.

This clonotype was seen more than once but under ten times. This chain's CDR3 is CASSQDPPGLAGVVGYEQYV. Written as DNA, the CDR3 is TGCGCCAGCAGCCAAGACCCTCCGGGACTAGCGGGAGTAGTGGGCTACGAGCAGTACGTC. The rearrangement uses TRBV4-1 and TRBJ2-7, with 14 bases identical to TRBD2. The CDR3 has 20 amino acids. The V segment lost 0 bases and the J segment 3 bases; nucleotides outside the gene matches: 13. Per the germline V gene, CDR1 is MGHRA and CDR2 is YSYEKL.

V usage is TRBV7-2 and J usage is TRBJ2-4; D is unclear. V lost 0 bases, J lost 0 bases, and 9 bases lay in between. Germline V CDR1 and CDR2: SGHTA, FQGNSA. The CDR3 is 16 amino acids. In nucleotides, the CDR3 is TGTGCCAGCAGCTTAGCCGGTCCTCTAGCCAAAAACATTCAGTACTTC. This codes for CASSLAGPLAKNIQYF.

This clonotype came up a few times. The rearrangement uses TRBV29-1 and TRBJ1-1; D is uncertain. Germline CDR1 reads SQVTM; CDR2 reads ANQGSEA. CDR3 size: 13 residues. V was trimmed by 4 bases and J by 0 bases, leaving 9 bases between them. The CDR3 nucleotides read TGCAGCGTTGCTAGGGATTTGAACACTGAAGCTTTCTTT. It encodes CSVARDLNTEAFF.

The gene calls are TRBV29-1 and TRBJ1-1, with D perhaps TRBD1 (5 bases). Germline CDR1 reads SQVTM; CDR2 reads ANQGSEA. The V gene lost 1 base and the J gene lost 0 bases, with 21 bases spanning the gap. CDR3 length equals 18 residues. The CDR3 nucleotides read TGCAGCGTTGAAGGGGCCCTGGATGGGGACGGGATGAACACTGAAGCTTTCTTT. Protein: CSVEGALDGDGMNTEAFF.

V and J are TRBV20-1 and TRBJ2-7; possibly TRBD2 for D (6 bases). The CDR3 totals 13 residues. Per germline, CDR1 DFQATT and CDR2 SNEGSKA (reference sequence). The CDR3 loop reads CSLGRGTGYEQYF. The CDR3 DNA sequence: TGCAGCCTCGGTCGAGGGACTGGCTACGAGCAGTACTTC.

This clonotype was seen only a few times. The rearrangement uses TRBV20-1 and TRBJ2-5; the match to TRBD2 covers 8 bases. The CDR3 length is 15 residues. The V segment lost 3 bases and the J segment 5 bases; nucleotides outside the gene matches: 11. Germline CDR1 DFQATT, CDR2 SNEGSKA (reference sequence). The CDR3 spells CSARRNGGGAETQYF. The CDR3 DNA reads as TGCAGTGCTAGGAGGAACGGGGGGGGAGCGGAGACCCAGTACTTC.

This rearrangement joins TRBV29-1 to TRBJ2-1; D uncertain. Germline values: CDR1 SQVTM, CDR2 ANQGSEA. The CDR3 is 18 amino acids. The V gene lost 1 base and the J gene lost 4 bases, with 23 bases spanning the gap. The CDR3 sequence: CSVEGPRDSITKYNEQFF. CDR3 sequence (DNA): TGCAGCGTTGAAGGACCCCGTGACTCCATAACGAAGTACAATGAGCAGTTCTTC.

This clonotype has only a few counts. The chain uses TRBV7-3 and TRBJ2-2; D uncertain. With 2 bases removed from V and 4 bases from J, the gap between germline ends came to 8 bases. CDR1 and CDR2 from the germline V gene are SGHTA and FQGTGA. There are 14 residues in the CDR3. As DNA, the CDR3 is TGTGCCAGCAGCTTACTGCCCGGCACCGGGGAGCTGTTTTTT. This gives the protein CASSLLPGTGELFF.

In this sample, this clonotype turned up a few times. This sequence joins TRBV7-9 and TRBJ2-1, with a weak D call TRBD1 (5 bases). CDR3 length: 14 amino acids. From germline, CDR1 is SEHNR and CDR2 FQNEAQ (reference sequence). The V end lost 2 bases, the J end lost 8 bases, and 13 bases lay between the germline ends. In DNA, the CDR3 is TGTGCCAGCAGCTTAACGCAGGGTTTCGATGAGCAGTTCTTC. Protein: CASSLTQGFDEQFF.

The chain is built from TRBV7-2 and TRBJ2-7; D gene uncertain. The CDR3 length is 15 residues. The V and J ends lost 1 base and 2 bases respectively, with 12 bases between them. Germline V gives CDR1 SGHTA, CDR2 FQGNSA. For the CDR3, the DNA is TGTGCCAGCAGCTTAGGACGGACGAAACCCTACGAGCAGTACTTC. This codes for CASSLGRTKPYEQYF.

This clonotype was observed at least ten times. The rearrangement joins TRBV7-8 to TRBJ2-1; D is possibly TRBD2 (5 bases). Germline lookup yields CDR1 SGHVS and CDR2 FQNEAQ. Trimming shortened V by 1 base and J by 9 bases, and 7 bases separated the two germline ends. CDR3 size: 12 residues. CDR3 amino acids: CASSLVRGEQFF. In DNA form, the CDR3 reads TGTGCCAGCAGCTTAGTCCGGGGTGAGCAGTTCTTC.

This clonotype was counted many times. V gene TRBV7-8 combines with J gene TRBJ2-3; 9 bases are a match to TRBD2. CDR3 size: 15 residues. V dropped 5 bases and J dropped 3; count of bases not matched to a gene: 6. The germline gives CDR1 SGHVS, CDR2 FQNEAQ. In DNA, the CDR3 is TGTGCCAGCAGCAGGCGGGAGGGGGTAACAGATACGCAGTATTTT. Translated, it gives CASSRREGVTDTQYF.

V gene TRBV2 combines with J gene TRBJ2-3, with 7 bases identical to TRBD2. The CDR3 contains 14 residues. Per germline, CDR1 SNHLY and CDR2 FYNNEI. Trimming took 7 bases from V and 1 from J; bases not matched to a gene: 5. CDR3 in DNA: TGTGCCAGCAAGGGACTATGGGGCACAGATACGCAGTATTTT. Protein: CASKGLWGTDTQYF.

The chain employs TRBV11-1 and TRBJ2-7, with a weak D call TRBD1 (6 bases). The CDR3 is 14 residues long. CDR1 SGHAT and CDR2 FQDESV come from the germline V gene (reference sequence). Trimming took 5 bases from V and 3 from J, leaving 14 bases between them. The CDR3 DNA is TGTGCCAGCAGCGCATATGGGGGCCACTACGAGCAGTACTTC. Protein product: CASSAYGGHYEQYF.

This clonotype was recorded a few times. DNA for the CDR3: TGTGCCAGCAGTTTAGCGCCAGGGAGGCACTATGGCTACACCTTC. This codes for CASSLAPGRHYGYTF. The V call is TRBV12-3 or TRBV12-4, the J call TRBJ1-2; TRBD1 might be the D (5 bases). The CDR3 has 15 residues. Deletions cut 0 bases from V and 3 bases from J, with 11 bases between.

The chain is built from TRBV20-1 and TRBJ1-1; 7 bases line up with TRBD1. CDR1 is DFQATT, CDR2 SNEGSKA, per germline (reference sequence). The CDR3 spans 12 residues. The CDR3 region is CTSPGRTGEAFF. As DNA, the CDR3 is TGCACCTCCCCCGGGCGGACAGGCGAAGCTTTCTTT.